Only a few counts were recorded for the clone carrying this TCR beta chain. Antigen specificity is unknown. The entry originates in a study of T cells in Graves' hyperthyroidism and ophthalmopathy. Study-wide points: The model's output predicted ophthalmopathy at a median of around 7 months prior to onset. Blood shared most expanded thyroid clonotypes above 0.001.

The V gene's germline CDR1 is LNHDA and CDR2 SQIVND (reference sequence). The CDR3 has 13 amino acids. V was pared by 4 bases and J by 8 bases, with 5 bases of the junction left unmatched. Authors of the study amplified TCR beta CDR3 regions from RNA transcripts. A set of HTBI primers served as the primers for a first-round RT-PCR of the TCR CDR3. TCRdb passed the multiplex PCR reads through MiXCR, listing each CDR3 protein once. The table has fewer than 350,000 distinct CDR3 sequences, roughly 15% seen once. Criteria for exclusion of patients were uncontrolled infection, other autoimmune disease, pregnancy or lactation. The blood specimen was taken at initial hyperthyroidism diagnosis, before any ophthalmopathy symptoms.

The chain has TRBV19 and TRBJ1-1; 9 bases align to TRBD1. Sequencing used blood. The clonotype was recovered from a woman aged 45-65 years with Graves' hyperthyroidism that later progressed to Graves' ophthalmopathy. CDR3 loop: CASSTTGGWEAFF. The CDR3 nucleotides read TGTGCCAGTAGTACTACAGGGGGCTGGGAAGCTTTCTTT.